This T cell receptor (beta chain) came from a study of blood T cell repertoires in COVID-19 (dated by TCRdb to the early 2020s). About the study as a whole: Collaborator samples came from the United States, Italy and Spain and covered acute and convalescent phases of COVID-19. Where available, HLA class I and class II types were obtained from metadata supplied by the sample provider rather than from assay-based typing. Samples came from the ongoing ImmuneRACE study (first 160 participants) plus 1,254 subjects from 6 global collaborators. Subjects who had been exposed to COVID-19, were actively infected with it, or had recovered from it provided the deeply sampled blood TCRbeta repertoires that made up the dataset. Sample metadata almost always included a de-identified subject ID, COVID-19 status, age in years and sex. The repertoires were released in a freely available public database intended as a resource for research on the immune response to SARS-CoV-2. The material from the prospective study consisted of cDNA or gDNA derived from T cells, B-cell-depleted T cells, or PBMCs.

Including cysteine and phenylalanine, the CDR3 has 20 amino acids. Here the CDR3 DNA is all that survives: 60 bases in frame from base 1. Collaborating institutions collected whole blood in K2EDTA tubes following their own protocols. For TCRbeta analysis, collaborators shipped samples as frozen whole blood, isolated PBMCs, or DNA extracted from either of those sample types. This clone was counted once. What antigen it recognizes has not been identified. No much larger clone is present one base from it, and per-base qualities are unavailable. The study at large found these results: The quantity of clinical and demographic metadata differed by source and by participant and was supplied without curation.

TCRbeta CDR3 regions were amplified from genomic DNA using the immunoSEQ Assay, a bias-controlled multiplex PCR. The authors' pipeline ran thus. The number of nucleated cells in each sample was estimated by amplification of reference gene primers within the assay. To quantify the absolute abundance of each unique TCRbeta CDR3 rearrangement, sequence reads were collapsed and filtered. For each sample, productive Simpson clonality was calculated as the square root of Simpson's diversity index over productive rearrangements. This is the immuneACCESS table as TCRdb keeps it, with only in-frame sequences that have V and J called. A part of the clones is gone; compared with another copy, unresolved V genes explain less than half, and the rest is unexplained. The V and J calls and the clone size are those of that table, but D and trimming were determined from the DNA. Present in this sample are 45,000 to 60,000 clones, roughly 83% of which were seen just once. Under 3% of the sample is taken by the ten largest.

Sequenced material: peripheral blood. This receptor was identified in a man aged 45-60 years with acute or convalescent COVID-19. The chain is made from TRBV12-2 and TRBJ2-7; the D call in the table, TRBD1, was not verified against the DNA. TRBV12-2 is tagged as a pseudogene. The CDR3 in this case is CASRFPFPNHRSGTTYEQYF. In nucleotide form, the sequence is TGTGCAAGTCGCTTCCCATTCCCTAATCACCGATCCGGGACAACCTACGAGCAGTACTTC.